This TCR beta chain was recorded in a study of tumor and adjacent non-tumor tissue in lung cancer listed by TCRdb under 2018. Study-wide context: Patients with adenocarcinoma (over 11), squamous cell carcinoma (2) and small cell lung cancer (1) were included in the cohort. Ages among the approximately 15 patients ranged from about 31 to 85 years, there were around 10 men and 5 women, and disease was at TNM stage I to III. Sequencing generated a total of 120 million or so productive TCRbeta reads, averaging roughly 3.9 million reads per sample. The study compared bulk TCRbeta repertoires from lung tumor tissue and matched distant non-tumor lung tissue of over 13 lung cancer patients. TCRbeta CDR3 sequencing was performed on fewer than 35 paired specimens, with one tumor sample and one normal lung sample collected per patient.

CDR1 is given as ENHRY and CDR2 as SYGVKD, both from the germline V gene. At the junction V is shortened by 1 base and J by 2 bases, with 8 bases in between. The length of the CDR3 is 14 amino acids, counting both ends. Of the read, only the CDR3 DNA is kept; its 42 bases are in frame from base 1. Summary of the overall study and its limitations: Because peripheral blood was not sequenced, blood TCRbeta repertoires in the lung cancer patients of the study were not examined. The sequencing platform is not named in the methods, and unique molecular identifiers are not mentioned. Significantly higher TCR diversity was found in younger patients, and higher tumor TCR diversity was associated with shorter overall and disease-free survival. The top 100 clones made up a significantly larger cumulative share of the repertoire in normal lung than in tumor tissue. With only 15 patients in the cohort, the authors noted that larger samples and more detailed clinical data are needed. Tumor tissue showed significantly greater TCR diversity (inverse Simpson) than normal lung tissue (roughly 390 vs 170, P = 0.0075, Mann-Whitney U test).

The method was multiplex PCR. This sample was sequenced with an Illumina HiSeq 2500. TCRbeta libraries were built by three rounds of nested PCR using primers (Table S4), following protocols modified from ARM-PCR. Before sequencing, PCR products of 200-500 bp were cut from the gel and purified using the QIAquick gel extraction kit. In the authors' own workflow: Reads were cleaned with Trimmomatic, merged with FLASH into complete CDR3 sequences, and assigned to V(D)J germline segments with MiTCR. Clonal diversity was computed as the inverse Simpson's index with VDJtools. Productive reads were defined as in-frame sequences without a premature stop codon. The public reads were reprocessed in TCRdb via fastp at Q25 and MiXCR, keeping in-frame beta chains. Rows matching on CDR3 protein sequence are summarized as one entry with the most common DNA and genes. These V and J calls derive from TCRdb rather than the authors' analysis. The sample table lists about 140,000 distinct CDR3 sequences, approximately 70% of them with a count of one. The ten biggest clones cover about 18% of the sample.

A remark on this clonotype: Its antigen is not yet known. The final CDR3 position lacks the conserved phenylalanine or tryptophan, pointing to a likely read error.

Bulk unsorted tissue served as the source for RNA extraction, and RNA quality was assessed using a NanoDrop ND-1000 and an Agilent 2100. Donors were newly diagnosed lung cancer patients admitted for thoracic surgery in China between August and November 2014, without prior chemotherapy. Anyone who had undergone radiotherapy or chemotherapy before, or who had another cancer at the same time, was left out of the study. Surgical tissue pieces of about 1-2.3 cm3 were preserved in RNAlater solution and were kept at -80 degrees C until use. The sample comprised lung tumor tissue. This chain joins TRBV10-3 to TRBJ1-1, with the D gene not confidently named. This clonotype originated in a man between 60 and 75 years old with small cell lung cancer. CDR3 region: CAISEWSLNTEAFI. The DNA reads TGTGCCATCAGTGAGTGGTCTTTAAACACTGAAGCTTTCATT.